In its sample, the clone carrying this TCR beta chain was seen a few times. Its antigen is unidentified. Treatment reported: some 19 received Ad26.COV2.S at low or high dose, single or two shots; roughly five received placebo; per-sample allocation not given. Collection of the samples took place on day 63 after the first injection of vaccine or placebo. These data come from a study of Ad26.COV2.S vaccination and SARS-CoV-2 variants. Sequencing was performed with immunoSEQ multiplex PCR; in TCRdb, only in-frame clones are kept and a portion is missing. This table has roughly 410,000 clones, around four fifths appearing once. V was trimmed by 5 bases and J by 3 bases, leaving 12 bases between them. The V gene's germline CDR1 is SSHAT and CDR2 FNYEAQ (reference sequence). The CDR3 consists of 14 residues. Findings of the study overall: Placebo recipients and vaccine recipients were similar in non-spike TCR breadth. Considerable breadth of spike-specific CD8+ and CD4+ T cell responses has reportedly been documented following vaccination.

The receptor was derived from a person between 18 and 65 years old who received the Ad26.COV2.S COVID-19 vaccine or a placebo. The material was peripheral blood, obtained in a trial of Ad26.COV2.S vaccine versus placebo. The J gene is TRBJ2-3, the V gene TRBV7-7; perhaps TRBD2 as D (6 bases). The CDR3 DNA is TGTGCCAGCAGCCAGACTAGTAATACAGATACGCAGTATTTT. Translated, it gives CASSQTSNTDTQYF.